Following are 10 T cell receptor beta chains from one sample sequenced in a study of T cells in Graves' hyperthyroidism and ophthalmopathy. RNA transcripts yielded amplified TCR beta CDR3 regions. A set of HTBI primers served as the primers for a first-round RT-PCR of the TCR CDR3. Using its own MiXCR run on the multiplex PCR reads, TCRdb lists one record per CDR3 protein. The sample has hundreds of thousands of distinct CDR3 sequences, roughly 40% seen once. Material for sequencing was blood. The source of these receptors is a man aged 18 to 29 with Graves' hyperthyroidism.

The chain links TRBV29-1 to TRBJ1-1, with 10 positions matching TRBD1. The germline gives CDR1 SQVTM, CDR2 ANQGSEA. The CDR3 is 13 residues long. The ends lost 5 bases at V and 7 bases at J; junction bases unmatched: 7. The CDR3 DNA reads TGCAGCGTTCAGAGAGACAGGGGGCATGAAGCTTTCTTT. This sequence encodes CSVQRDRGHEAFF.

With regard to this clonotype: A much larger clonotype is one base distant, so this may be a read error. CDR3 coding DNA: TGTGCCGGCAGTTGGACAGGGGAGCTTAATCAGCCCCAGCATTTT. Translation: CAGSWTGELNQPQHF. This sequence joins TRBV2 and TRBJ1-5, with TRBD1 identical over 9 bases. Germline V CDR1 and CDR2: SNHLY, FYNNEI. The CDR3 has 15 residues.

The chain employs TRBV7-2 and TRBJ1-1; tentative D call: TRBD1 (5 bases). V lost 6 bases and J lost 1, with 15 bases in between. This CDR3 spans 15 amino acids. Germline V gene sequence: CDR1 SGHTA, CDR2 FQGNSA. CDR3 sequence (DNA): TGTGCCAGCAGACCACATTATGGGACGAACACTGAAGCTTTCTTT. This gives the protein CASRPHYGTNTEAFF.

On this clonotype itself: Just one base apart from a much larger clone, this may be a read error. CDR3: CSAGGGGAEKLFF. The CDR3 nucleotides read TGCAGTGCTGGAGGCGGCGGCGCTGAAAAACTGTTTTTT. This rearrangement joins TRBV20-1 to TRBJ1-4, with no clear D. Trimming pared 5 bases from V and 7 bases from J, leaving 14 bases between. The CDR3 runs to 13 residues. The germline CDR1 and CDR2 sequences are DFQATT and SNEGSKA (reference sequence).

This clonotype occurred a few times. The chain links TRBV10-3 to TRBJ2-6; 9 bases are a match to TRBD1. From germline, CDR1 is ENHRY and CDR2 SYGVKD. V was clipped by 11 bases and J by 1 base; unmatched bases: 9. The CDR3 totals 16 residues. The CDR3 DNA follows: TGTGCCTCCGGGTGGACAGGGGTTTCTGGGGCCAACGTCCTGACTTTC. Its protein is CASGWTGVSGANVLTF.

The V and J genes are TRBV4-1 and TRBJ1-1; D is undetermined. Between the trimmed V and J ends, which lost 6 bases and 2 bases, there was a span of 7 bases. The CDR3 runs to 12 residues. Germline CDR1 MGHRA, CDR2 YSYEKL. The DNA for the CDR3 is TGCGCCAGCAGACTAGCAAACACTGAAGCTTTCTTT. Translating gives CASRLANTEAFF.

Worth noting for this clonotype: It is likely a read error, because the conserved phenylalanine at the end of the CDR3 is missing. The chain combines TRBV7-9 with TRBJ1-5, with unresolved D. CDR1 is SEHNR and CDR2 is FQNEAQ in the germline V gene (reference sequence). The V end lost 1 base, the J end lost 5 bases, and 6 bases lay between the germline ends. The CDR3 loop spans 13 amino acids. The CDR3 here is CASSLGRDQPQHL. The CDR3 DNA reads TGTGCCAGCAGCTTAGGTCGTGATCAGCCCCAGCATCTT.

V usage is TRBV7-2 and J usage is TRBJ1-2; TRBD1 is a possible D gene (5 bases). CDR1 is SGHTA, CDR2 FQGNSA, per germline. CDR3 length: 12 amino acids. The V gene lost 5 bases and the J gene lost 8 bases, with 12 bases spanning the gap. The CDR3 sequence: CASSNDSPGYTF. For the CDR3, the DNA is TGTGCCAGCAGCAATGACAGCCCCGGCTACACCTTC.

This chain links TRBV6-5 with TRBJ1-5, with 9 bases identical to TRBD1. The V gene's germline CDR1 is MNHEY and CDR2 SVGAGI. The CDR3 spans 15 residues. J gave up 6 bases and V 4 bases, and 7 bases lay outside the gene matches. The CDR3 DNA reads TGTGCCAGCAGTTCCTCCGGGACAGGGATTCAGCCCCAGCATTTT. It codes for CASSSSGTGIQPQHF.

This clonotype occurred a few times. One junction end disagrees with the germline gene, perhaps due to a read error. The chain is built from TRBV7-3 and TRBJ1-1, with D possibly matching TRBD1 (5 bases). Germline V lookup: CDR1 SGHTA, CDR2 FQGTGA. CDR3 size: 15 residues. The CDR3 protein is CASSQEGSAGTEAFF. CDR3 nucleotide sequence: TGCGCCAGCAGCCAAGAGGGGTCTGCAGGCACTGAAGCTTTCTTT.